This T cell receptor beta chain was sequenced for a study of T cell changes during pregnancy in multiple sclerosis. TCRdb's table, derived via immunoSEQ multiplex PCR, lists solely in-frame clones and lacks some. This sample has around 71,000 clones, with approximately 92% found just once. The germline V gene encodes CDR1 SGHRS and CDR2 YFSETQ. Trimming pared 1 base from V and 4 bases from J, leaving 11 bases between. The CDR3 length is 14 residues. This TCR came from a female donor with multiple sclerosis, enrolled in a pregnancy study. This chain connects TRBV5-1 to TRBJ2-5; no clear D. The sample was peripheral blood, taken in the third trimester of pregnancy. The CDR3 DNA reads TGCGCCAGCAGCTTGAATCACGGCGGAGAGACCCAGTACTTC. Translating it yields CASSLNHGGETQYF.